In this sample, the clone carrying this T cell receptor (beta chain) turned up a few times. The CDR3 has 13 amino acids. Germline V gives CDR1 KGHDR, CDR2 SFDVKD. V was pared by 7 bases and J by 6 bases, with 11 bases between. These data are taken from a study of patients and donors after allogeneic stem cell transplantation. Each CDR3 protein gets one entry after TCRdb re-called the RT-PCR reads with MiXCR. The sample lists over 350,000 distinct CDR3 sequences; roughly 17% were seen once. Sequenced material: blood, either unsorted or a sorted T cell fraction (not recorded which). The chain joins TRBV24-1 to TRBJ2-2; possible D gene TRBD1, 6 bases. This receptor was identified in a human donor who was either an allogeneic HSCT recipient or a stem cell or donor lymphocyte infusion donor (not recorded which). It is not recorded whose cells these are; they may come from a transplant donor. The CDR3 loop reads CATRDSSAGELFF. The CDR3 DNA is TGTGCCACCAGGGACAGTTCGGCCGGGGAGCTGTTTTTT.